One and the same sample provided the 27 T cell receptor beta chains below, sequenced in a study of blood T cell repertoires in COVID-19. Sequencing used immunoSEQ multiplex PCR; TCRdb keeps in-frame clones, though not all of them. Found here are about 28,000 clones, about nine tenths of them singletons; the top ten hold 5% to 6%. The sequenced sample consisted of peripheral blood. These receptors were collected from a man aged 55 to 70 with active COVID-19.

The chain recombines TRBV18 with TRBJ1-6; D possibly corresponds to TRBD1 (6 bases). V was cut by 9 bases and J by 7 bases, with 16 bases left in between. Germline CDR1 reads KGHSH; CDR2 reads LQKENI. The CDR3 loop spans 14 amino acids. CDR3 coding DNA: TGTGCCAGTAAAACAGGGTACTGGAATTCACCCCTCCACTTT. Translating it yields CASKTGYWNSPLHF.

This sequence joins TRBV7-3 and TRBJ2-1, with 10 bases identical to TRBD2. This CDR3 spans 15 amino acids. The V and J ends lost 5 bases and 8 bases, in that order; junction bases with no gene match: 9. Germline V gives CDR1 SGHTA, CDR2 FQGTGA. The CDR3 loop is CASSPERGGIDEQFF. The CDR3 region has the DNA TGTGCCAGCAGCCCCGAGCGGGGGGGCATCGATGAGCAGTTCTTC.

V usage is TRBV28 and J usage is TRBJ1-5; 8 bases match TRBD1. The V segment lost 5 bases and the J segment 2 bases; nucleotides outside the gene matches: 8. The germline V gene has CDR1 MDHEN and CDR2 SYDVKM. The length of the CDR3 is 16 residues. The CDR3 coding sequence is TGTGCCAGCAGTGCCAGTACAGGGGGAGGCAATCAGCCCCAGCATTTT. Its translation: CASSASTGGGNQPQHF.

The chain has TRBV18 and TRBJ1-2; no firm D call. V was shortened by 3 bases and J by 5 bases, with 13 bases between the two germline ends. The CDR3 is 14 amino acids. Germline V gives CDR1 KGHSH, CDR2 LQKENI. CDR3 DNA: TGTGCCAGCTCACCTGCGTTTCGCGTATATGGCTACACCTTC. It specifies CASSPAFRVYGYTF.

This chain joins TRBV6-5 and TRBJ2-2; D is unclear. Germline loops: CDR1 MNHEY, CDR2 SVGAGI. V was trimmed by 7 bases and J by 6 bases, leaving 15 bases between them. The CDR3 runs 14 residues. The CDR3 is CASTSGAAAGELFF. Here the CDR3 DNA reads TGTGCCAGCACGTCCGGTGCGGCGGCCGGGGAGCTGTTTTTT.

The chain is built from TRBV11-2 and TRBJ1-5; D is perhaps TRBD1 (5 bases). The germline V gene has CDR1 SGHAT and CDR2 FQNNGV. Trimming stripped 4 bases from V and 1 base from J, with 8 bases between. The CDR3 has 14 residues. The CDR3 DNA is TGTGCCAGCAGCTCGGCAGGGAGCAATCAGCCCCAGCATTTT. Translation gives CASSSAGSNQPQHF.

CDR3 amino acids: CASSPSPGQAYEQYF. In nucleotides, the CDR3 is TGCGCCAGCAGTCCCTCCCCGGGACAGGCCTACGAGCAGTACTTC. This rearrangement joins TRBV5-1 to TRBJ2-7, with 8 bases matching TRBD1. The trim removed 5 bases at V and 2 bases at J, leaving 9 bases unmatched. This CDR3 has 15 residues. The germline V gene encodes CDR1 SGHRS and CDR2 YFSETQ.

In its sample, this clone was seen a few times. This chain uses TRBV4-2 with TRBJ2-7, with D tentatively TRBD1 (6 bases). From germline, CDR1 is LGHNA and CDR2 YNFKEQ. Trimming took off 3 bases at V and 1 base at J, with 13 bases between the two ends. This CDR3 has 15 amino acids. This CDR3 reads CASSHTGFSSYEQYF. CDR3 sequence (DNA): TGTGCCAGCAGCCACACAGGGTTCAGTTCCTACGAGCAGTACTTC.

The CDR3 sequence: CASSQDSREKLFF. As DNA, the CDR3 is TGTGCCAGCAGCCAAGATTCACGGGAAAAACTGTTTTTT. The chain uses TRBV3-1 (or the pseudogene TRBV3-2) and TRBJ1-4; D unclear. There are 13 residues in the CDR3. V gave up 0 bases and J gave up 8 bases, with 7 bases separating them. Per germline, CDR1 LGHDT and CDR2 YNNKEL (reference sequence).

The chain joins TRBV7-9 to TRBJ2-3; tentative D call: TRBD1 (6 bases). The CDR3 spans 16 residues. Looked up from germline, CDR1 is SEHNR and CDR2 is FQNEAQ (reference sequence). Trimming stripped 1 base from V and 2 bases from J, with 13 bases between. The CDR3 here is CASSLGPGAITDTQYF. The CDR3 DNA sequence: TGTGCCAGCAGCTTAGGGCCAGGGGCCATCACAGATACGCAGTATTTT.

The rearrangement links TRBV3-1 (or the pseudogene TRBV3-2) to TRBJ1-1, with 9 nucleotides matching TRBD1. The germline V gene encodes CDR1 LGHDT and CDR2 YNNKEL (reference sequence). The CDR3 is 13 amino acids. V gave up 2 bases and J gave up 9 bases; unmatched junction bases: 4. CDR3 nucleotides: TGTGCCAGCAGCCAACCGGGACAGGGTAAAGCTTTCTTT. Its protein product is CASSQPGQGKAFF.

V is TRBV7-3 and J is TRBJ2-1, with TRBD2 matching 8 bases. The V and J ends lost 5 bases and 2 bases, in that order; junction bases with no gene match: 8. From germline, CDR1 is SGHTA and CDR2 FQGTGA. The CDR3 is made up of 16 amino acids. DNA for the CDR3: TGTGCCAGCAGCCGCAGGGGCGGGGGGACCTACAATGAGCAGTTCTTC. Encoded protein: CASSRRGGGTYNEQFF.

This chain uses TRBV9 with TRBJ2-7, with 7 bases lining up with TRBD1. Trimming at V came to 4 bases and at J to 5 bases, leaving 12 bases not matched to a gene. CDR3 size: 15 residues. CDR1 and CDR2 from the germline V gene are SGDLS and YYNGEE. The CDR3 DNA follows: TGTGCCAGCAGCACCGCCCAGGGGGACGGCCACGAGCAGTACTTC. Translated, it gives CASSTAQGDGHEQYF.

Of note for this clone: Other DNA variants within this sample encode the same CDR3. J is TRBJ2-7 and V is TRBV5-6; 12 bases fit TRBD1. Per germline, CDR1 SGHDT and CDR2 YYEEEE. The CDR3 covers 14 residues. Trimming took 4 bases from V and 4 from J; bases not matched to a gene: 3. CDR3 sequence (DNA): TGTGCCAGCAGCCTGGGACAGGGGGCATACGAGCAGTACTTC. Its translation is CASSLGQGAYEQYF.

J is TRBJ2-7 and V is TRBV7-2; 7 nucleotides align to TRBD1. CDR3 length equals 16 residues. V trimming: 5 bases; J trimming: 4 bases; junction bases outside the gene matches: 14. Germline loops: CDR1 SGHTA, CDR2 FQGNSA. In nucleotides, the CDR3 is TGTGCCAGCAGCACCGACAGGGCTCAATCATGGTACGAGCAGTACTTC. Amino acids: CASSTDRAQSWYEQYF.

This clone was seen just once. The V and J genes are TRBV2 and TRBJ1-2, with 10 bases lining up with TRBD1. Trimming removed 5 bases from V and 4 bases from J; junction bases left unmatched: 4. The CDR3 extends over 14 amino acids. Germline V gene lookup returns CDR1 SNHLY and CDR2 FYNNEI. The CDR3 region is CASSIGQGVYGYTF. The CDR3, as DNA: TGTGCCAGCAGTATTGGACAGGGGGTCTATGGCTACACCTTC.

V usage is TRBV19 and J usage is TRBJ2-6; D is unclear. CDR3 length: 15 residues. The germline V and J ends were trimmed by 2 bases and 0 bases, with 5 bases remaining between them. Germline CDR1 is LNHDA and CDR2 is SQIVND (reference sequence). The CDR3 DNA reads as TGTGCCAGTAGTATAACAAGCTCTGGGGCCAACGTCCTGACTTTC. The encoded protein is CASSITSSGANVLTF.

This rearrangement joins TRBV5-1 to TRBJ1-1; D uncertain. V shed 2 bases and J shed 0 bases, with 11 bases lying between them. The germline V gene encodes CDR1 SGHRS and CDR2 YFSETQ. This CDR3 spans 15 amino acids. The CDR3 DNA reads TGCGCCAGCAGCTTAAGTCCAGGAATGAACACTGAAGCTTTCTTT. This sequence encodes CASSLSPGMNTEAFF.

This clone has a handful of counts. CDR3 amino acids: CASSRGANYGYTF. The DNA for the CDR3 is TGTGCCAGCTCCAGGGGAGCTAACTATGGCTACACCTTC. V usage is TRBV6-5 and J usage is TRBJ1-2, with D possibly being TRBD1 (6 bases). Trimming took off 8 bases at V and 0 bases at J, with 10 bases between the two ends. This CDR3 region has 13 residues. Germline CDR1 reads MNHEY; CDR2 reads SVGAGI.

The rearrangement links TRBV3-1 (or the pseudogene TRBV3-2) to TRBJ1-5; D possibly corresponds to TRBD1 (6 bases). Trimming took off 6 bases at V and 6 bases at J, with 9 bases between the two ends. Germline loops: CDR1 LGHDT, CDR2 YNNKEL (reference sequence). CDR3 length equals 12 residues. CDR3 sequence: CASSLRGQPQHF. CDR3 nucleotide sequence: TGTGCCAGCAGTCTCAGGGGTCAGCCCCAGCATTTT.

The chain recombines TRBV19 with TRBJ1-5; no firm D call. Germline CDR1 is LNHDA and CDR2 is SQIVND (reference sequence). CDR3 size: 14 residues. V lost 7 bases to trimming and J lost 1 base, with 11 bases between them. The CDR3 nucleotides read TGTGCCAGTAAGGAGGCGGGGAGCAATCAGCCCCAGCATTTT. As protein: CASKEAGSNQPQHF. The variable domain in full, completed from reference TRBV19 and TRBJ1-5, reads DGGITQSPKYLFRKEGQNVTLSCEQNLNHDAMYWYRQDPGQGLRLIYYSQIVNDFQKGDIAEGYSVSREKKESFPLTVTSAQKNPTAFYLCASKEAGSNQPQHFGDGTRLSIL.

J is TRBJ2-7 and V is TRBV5-5, with TRBD2 matching over 10 bases. CDR1 is SGHKS, CDR2 YYEKEE, per germline (reference sequence). The CDR3 consists of 15 residues. V trimming: 0 bases; J trimming: 3 bases; junction bases outside the gene matches: 3. This CDR3 is CASSLVASGGYEQYF. DNA for the CDR3: TGTGCCAGCAGCTTGGTCGCTAGCGGGGGCTACGAGCAGTACTTC. Complete variable domain (other parts from reference TRBV5-5 and TRBJ2-7): DAGVTQSPTHLIKTRGQQVTLRCSPISGHKSVSWYQQVLGQGPQFIFQYYEKEERGRGNFPDRFSARQFPNYSSELNVNALLLGDSALYLCASSLVASGGYEQYFGPGTRLTVT.

This sequence joins TRBV7-9 and TRBJ2-1; 11 nucleotides match TRBD2. This CDR3 is 16 amino acids long. The J segment lost 5 bases and the V segment lost 3 bases, leaving 6 bases of the junction unmatched. Germline CDR1 and CDR2: SEHNR and FQNEAQ (reference sequence). The CDR3 sequence is CASSFLAGGINNEQFF. The CDR3 region has the DNA TGTGCCAGCAGCTTCCTAGCGGGGGGCATAAACAATGAGCAGTTCTTC.

This clone has a single count. The chain is built from TRBV2 and TRBJ2-1, with 7 bases fitting TRBD2. The germline V gene encodes CDR1 SNHLY and CDR2 FYNNEI. The trim removed 3 bases at V and 0 bases at J, leaving 2 bases unmatched. The CDR3 spans 15 residues. CDR3 nucleotide sequence: TGTGCCAGCAGTGAGGGGGGGTTCTCCTACAATGAGCAGTTCTTC. Translating it yields CASSEGGFSYNEQFF.

The chain recombines TRBV3-1 (or the pseudogene TRBV3-2) with TRBJ2-5; 7 bases line up with TRBD1. The V gene end was trimmed by 4 bases and the J gene end by 3 bases; junction bases not matched to a gene: 11. The CDR3 totals 16 residues. Germline CDR1 is LGHDT and CDR2 is YNNKEL (reference sequence). The CDR3 loop reads CASSLLGGRGKETQYF. CDR3 sequence (DNA): TGTGCCAGCAGCCTTTTAGGGGGCCGGGGTAAAGAGACCCAGTACTTC.

This clone counts as medium-sized (0.01 to 0.1%). The chain recombines TRBV5-8 with TRBJ2-3, with a possible D match to TRBD1 (5 bases). Between the trimmed V and J ends, which lost 0 bases and 2 bases, there was a span of 13 bases. Germline assignment: CDR1 SGHTS and CDR2 YDEGEE. The CDR3 is made up of 16 amino acids. For the CDR3, the DNA is TGTGCCAGCAGCTTGGAAGGTGACGGACACACAGATACGCAGTATTTT. Protein sequence: CASSLEGDGHTDTQYF.

The chain is built from TRBV11-1 and TRBJ2-7; possibly TRBD1 for D (5 bases). The germline V gene encodes CDR1 SGHAT and CDR2 FQDESV (reference sequence). The CDR3 length is 14 residues. Trimming removed 5 bases from V and 1 base from J, with 12 bases in between. The CDR3: CASSAGGASYEQYF. DNA of the CDR3: TGTGCCAGCAGCGCCGGTGGGGCGTCCTACGAGCAGTACTTC.